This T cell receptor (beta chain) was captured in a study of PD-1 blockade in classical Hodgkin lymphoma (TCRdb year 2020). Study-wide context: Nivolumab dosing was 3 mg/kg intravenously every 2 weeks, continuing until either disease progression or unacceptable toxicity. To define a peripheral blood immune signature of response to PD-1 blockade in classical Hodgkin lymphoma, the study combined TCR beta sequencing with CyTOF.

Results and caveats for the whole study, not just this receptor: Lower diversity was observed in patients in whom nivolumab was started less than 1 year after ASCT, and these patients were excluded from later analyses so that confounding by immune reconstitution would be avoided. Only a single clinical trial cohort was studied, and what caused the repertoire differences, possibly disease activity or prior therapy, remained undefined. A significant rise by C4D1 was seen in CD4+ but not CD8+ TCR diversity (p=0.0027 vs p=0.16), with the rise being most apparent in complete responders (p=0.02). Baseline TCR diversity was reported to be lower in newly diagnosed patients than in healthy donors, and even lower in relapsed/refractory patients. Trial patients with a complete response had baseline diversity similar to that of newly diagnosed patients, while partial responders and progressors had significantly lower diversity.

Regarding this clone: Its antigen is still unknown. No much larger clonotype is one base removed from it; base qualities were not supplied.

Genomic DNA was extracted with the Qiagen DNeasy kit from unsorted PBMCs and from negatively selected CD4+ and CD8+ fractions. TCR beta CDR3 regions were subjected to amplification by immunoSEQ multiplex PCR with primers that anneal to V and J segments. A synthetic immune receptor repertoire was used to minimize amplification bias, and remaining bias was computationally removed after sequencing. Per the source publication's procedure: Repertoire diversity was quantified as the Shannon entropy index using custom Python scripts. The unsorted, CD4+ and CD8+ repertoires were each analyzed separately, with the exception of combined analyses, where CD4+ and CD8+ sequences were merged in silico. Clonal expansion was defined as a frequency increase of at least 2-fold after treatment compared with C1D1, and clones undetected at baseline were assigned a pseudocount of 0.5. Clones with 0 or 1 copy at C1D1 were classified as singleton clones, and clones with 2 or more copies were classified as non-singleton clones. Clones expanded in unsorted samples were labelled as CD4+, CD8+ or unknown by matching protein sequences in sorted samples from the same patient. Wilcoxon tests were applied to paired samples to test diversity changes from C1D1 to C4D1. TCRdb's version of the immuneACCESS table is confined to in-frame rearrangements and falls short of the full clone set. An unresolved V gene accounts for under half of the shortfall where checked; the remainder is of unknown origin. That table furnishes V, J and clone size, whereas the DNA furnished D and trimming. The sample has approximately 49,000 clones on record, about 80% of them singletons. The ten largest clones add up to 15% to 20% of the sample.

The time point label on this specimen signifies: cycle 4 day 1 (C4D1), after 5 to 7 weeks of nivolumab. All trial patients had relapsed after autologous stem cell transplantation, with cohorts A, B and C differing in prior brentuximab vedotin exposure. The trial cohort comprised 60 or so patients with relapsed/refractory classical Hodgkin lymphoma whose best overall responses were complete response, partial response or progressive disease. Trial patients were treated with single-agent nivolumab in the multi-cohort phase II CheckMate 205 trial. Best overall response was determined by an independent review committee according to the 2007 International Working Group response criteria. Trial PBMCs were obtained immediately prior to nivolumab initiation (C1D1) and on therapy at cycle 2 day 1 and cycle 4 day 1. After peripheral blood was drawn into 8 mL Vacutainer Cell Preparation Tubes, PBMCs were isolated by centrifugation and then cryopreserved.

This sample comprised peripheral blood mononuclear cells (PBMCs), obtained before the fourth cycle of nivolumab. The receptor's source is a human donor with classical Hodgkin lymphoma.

CDR3 sequence: CASSYFGETQYF. The nucleotides read TGTGCCAGCAGTTACTTCGGGGAGACCCAGTACTTC. Recombination connected TRBV6-6 to TRBJ2-5; no D gene call is confident. V and J are truncated by 1 base and 5 bases respectively, leaving an intervening sequence of 5 bases. The germline V gene (reference sequence) supplies CDR1 MNHNY and CDR2 SVGAGI. The CDR3 spans 12 residues, from the cysteine through the phenylalanine. Only the CDR3 region is kept as DNA, spanning 36 bases read in frame from base 1.